The 9 T cell receptor beta chains below come from one sample, sequenced in a study of blood T cell repertoires in COVID-19. Sequencing used immunoSEQ multiplex PCR; TCRdb keeps in-frame clones, though not all of them. The sample has 90,000 or so clones; 87% are singletons. Material: peripheral blood. The source is a human donor in a cohort sampled during active COVID-19.

This chain links TRBV9 with TRBJ1-3, with D possibly TRBD1 on 5 matching bases. The CDR3 covers 17 residues. CDR1 SGDLS and CDR2 YYNGEE come from the germline V gene. V gave up 1 base and J gave up 3 bases, with 17 bases separating them. DNA for the CDR3: TGTGCCAGCAGCGTAAGGGGCCCGTGGTCAGTTGGAAACACCATATATTTT. Translated, it gives CASSVRGPWSVGNTIYF. Full variable domain (outside the CDR3, taken from reference TRBV9 and TRBJ1-3): DSGVTQTPKHLITATGQRVTLRCSPRSGDLSVYWYQQSLDQGLQFLIQYYNGEERAKGNILERFSAQQFPDLHSELNLSSLELGDSALYFCASSVRGPWSVGNTIYFGEGSWLTVV.

V and J are TRBV2 and TRBJ1-1, with TRBD1 as a possible D gene (5 bases). CDR3 length: 14 residues. From germline, CDR1 is SNHLY and CDR2 FYNNEI. The V end lost 5 bases, the J end lost 2 bases, and 12 bases lay between the germline ends. The CDR3 loop is CASSTTGGNTEAFF. CDR3 bases: TGTGCCAGCAGTACCACAGGCGGTAACACTGAAGCTTTCTTT. The full variable domain, with the rest looked up from reference TRBV2 and TRBJ1-1, is EPEVTQTPSHQVTQMGQEVILRCVPISNHLYFYWYRQILGQKVEFLVSFYNNEISEKSEIFDDQFSVERPDGSNFTLKIRSTKLEDSAMYFCASSTTGGNTEAFFGQGTRLTVV.

The V call is TRBV2, the J call TRBJ1-1; 10 bases are a match to TRBD1. CDR1 SNHLY and CDR2 FYNNEI come from the germline V gene. The CDR3 runs to 14 residues. Unmatched junction bases numbered 9, after V lost 6 bases and J lost 8 bases. CDR3 nucleotides: TGTGCCAGCAGGGACCCGGCGGACAGGGGGGAAGCTTTCTTT. Translated, it gives CASRDPADRGEAFF.

For the CDR3, the DNA is TGTGCCAGCTCAACGACTAGTCCCGCCACAGATACGCAGTATTTT. Encoded protein: CASSTTSPATDTQYF. This chain connects TRBV18 to TRBJ2-3; possible D gene TRBD2, 6 bases. Deletions cut 5 bases from V and 2 bases from J, with 14 bases between. Germline-derived CDR1 and CDR2 are KGHSH and LQKENI. CDR3 length: 15 amino acids. The full variable domain, in which reference TRBV18 and TRBJ2-3 provide the parts outside the CDR3, is NAGVMQNPRHLVRRRGQEARLRCSPMKGHSHVYWYRQLPEEGLKFMVYLQKENIIDESGMPKERFSAEFPKEGPSILRIQQVVRGDSAAYFCASSTTSPATDTQYFGPGTRLTVL.

This chain joins TRBV30 and TRBJ2-2, with 7 bases matching TRBD1. The CDR3 runs to 14 residues. The trim removed 5 bases at V and 0 bases at J, leaving 3 bases unmatched. Per germline, CDR1 GTSNPN and CDR2 SVGIG (reference sequence). The CDR3 nucleotides read TGTGCCTGGGAAGGACAGGCGAACACCGGGGAGCTGTTTTTT. Translation: CAWEGQANTGELFF.

The chain employs TRBV7-2 and TRBJ2-7, with D uncertain. Germline CDR1 and CDR2: SGHTA and FQGNSA. V was pared by 2 bases and J by 0 bases, with 2 bases between. The length of the CDR3 is 12 residues. The CDR3 DNA sequence: TGTGCCAGCAGCTTATACTCCTACGAGCAGTACTTC. This sequence encodes CASSLYSYEQYF.

The chain carries TRBV5-5 and TRBJ2-7, with 8 bases that match TRBD2. Germline CDR1 reads SGHKS; CDR2 reads YYEKEE (reference sequence). V shed 3 bases and J 4 bases; nucleotides not matched to a gene: 18. The CDR3 runs to 18 residues. CDR3 nucleotides: TGTGCCAGCAGCTGGGAGTCAGTGGCGGGCGGGGGGTCTTACGAGCAGTACTTC. It translates to CASSWESVAGGGSYEQYF.

This sequence joins TRBV3-1 (or the pseudogene TRBV3-2) and TRBJ2-7, with 11 bases aligning to TRBD1. The trim removed 5 bases at V and 2 bases at J, leaving 5 bases unmatched. This CDR3 is built from 15 residues. Looked up from germline, CDR1 is LGHDT and CDR2 is YNNKEL (reference sequence). CDR3 in DNA: TGTGCCAGCAGCACATGGACAGGGGGCCCCTACGAGCAGTACTTC. This codes for CASSTWTGGPYEQYF.

The chain joins TRBV19 to TRBJ1-2; unclear D gene. Trimming cost V 1 base and J 0 bases, with 3 bases left between them. The CDR3 is 13 amino acids. In germline, CDR1 is LNHDA, CDR2 SQIVND (reference sequence). This CDR3 reads CASSIGANYGYTF. The CDR3, as DNA: TGTGCCAGTAGTATAGGAGCTAACTATGGCTACACCTTC.